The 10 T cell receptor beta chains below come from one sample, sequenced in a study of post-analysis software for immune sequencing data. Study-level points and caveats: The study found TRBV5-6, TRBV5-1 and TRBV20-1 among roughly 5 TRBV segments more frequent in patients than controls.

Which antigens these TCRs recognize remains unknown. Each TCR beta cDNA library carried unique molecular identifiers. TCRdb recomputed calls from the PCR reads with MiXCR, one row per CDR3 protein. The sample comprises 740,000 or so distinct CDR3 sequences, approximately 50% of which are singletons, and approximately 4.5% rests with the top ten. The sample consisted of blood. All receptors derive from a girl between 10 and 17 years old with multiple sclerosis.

The CDR3, as DNA: TGTGCCAGCAGCTACGGACAGCCCGATGCCATTCAGTACTTC. Amino acids: CASSYGQPDAIQYF. This chain uses TRBV7-8 with TRBJ2-4, with a weak D call TRBD1 (6 bases). The CDR3 has 14 amino acids. The ends were cut back, 4 bases at V and 9 bases at J, with 16 bases in the middle. CDR1 is SGHVS and CDR2 is FQNEAQ in the germline V gene.

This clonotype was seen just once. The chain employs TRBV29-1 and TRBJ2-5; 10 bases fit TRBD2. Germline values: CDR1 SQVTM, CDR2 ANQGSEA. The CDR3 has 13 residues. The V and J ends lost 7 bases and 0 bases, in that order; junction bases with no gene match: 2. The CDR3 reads CSGSGGNQETQYF. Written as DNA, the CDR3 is TGCAGCGGTAGCGGGGGGAACCAAGAGACCCAGTACTTC.

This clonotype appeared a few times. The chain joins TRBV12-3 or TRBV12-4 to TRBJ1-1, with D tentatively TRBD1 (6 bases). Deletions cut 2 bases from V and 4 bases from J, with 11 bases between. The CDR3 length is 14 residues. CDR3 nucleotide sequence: TGTGCCAGCAGTTTATCAGGGGCGAGCACTGAAGCTTTCTTT. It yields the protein CASSLSGASTEAFF.

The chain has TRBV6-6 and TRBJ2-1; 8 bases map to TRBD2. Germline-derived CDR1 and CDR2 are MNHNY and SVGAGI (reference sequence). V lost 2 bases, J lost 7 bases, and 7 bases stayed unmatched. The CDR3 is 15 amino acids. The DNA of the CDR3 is TGTGCCAGCAGTTACCCGGGGGGGTCCGGGAATGAGCAGTTCTTC. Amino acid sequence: CASSYPGGSGNEQFF.

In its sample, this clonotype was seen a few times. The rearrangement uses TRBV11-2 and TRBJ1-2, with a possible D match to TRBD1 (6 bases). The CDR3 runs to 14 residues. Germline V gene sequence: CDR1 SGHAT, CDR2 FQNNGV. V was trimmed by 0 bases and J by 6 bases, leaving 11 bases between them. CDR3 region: CASSLDRGQNGYTF. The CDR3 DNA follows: TGTGCCAGCAGCTTAGATCGGGGGCAGAATGGCTACACCTTC.

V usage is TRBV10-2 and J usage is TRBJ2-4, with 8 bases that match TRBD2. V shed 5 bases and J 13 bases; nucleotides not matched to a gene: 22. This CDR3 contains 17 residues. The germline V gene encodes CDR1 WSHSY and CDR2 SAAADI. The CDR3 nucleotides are TGCGCCAGCAGTCTCATAGGGGCGGGAGGACTTAACAATGAGCAGTACTTC. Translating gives CASSLIGAGGLNNEQYF.

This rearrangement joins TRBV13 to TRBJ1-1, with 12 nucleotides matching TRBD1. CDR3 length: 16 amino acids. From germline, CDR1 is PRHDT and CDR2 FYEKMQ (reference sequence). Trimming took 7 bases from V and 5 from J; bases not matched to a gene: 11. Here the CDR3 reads CASKPGTGGLWTEAFF. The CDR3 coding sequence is TGTGCCAGCAAGCCCGGGACAGGGGGCTTATGGACTGAAGCTTTCTTT. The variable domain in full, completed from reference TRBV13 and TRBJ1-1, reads AAGVIQSPRHLIKEKRETATLKCYPIPRHDTVYWYQQGPGQDPQFLISFYEKMQSDKGSIPDRFSAQQFSDYHSELNMSSLELGDSALYFCASKPGTGGLWTEAFFGQGTRLTVV.

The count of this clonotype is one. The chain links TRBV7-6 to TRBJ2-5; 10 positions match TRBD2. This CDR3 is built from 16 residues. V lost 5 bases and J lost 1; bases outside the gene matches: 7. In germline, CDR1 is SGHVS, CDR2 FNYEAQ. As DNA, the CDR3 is TGTGCCAGCAGCATCCATAGGACTAGCGGCCAAGAGACCCAGTACTTC. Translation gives CASSIHRTSGQETQYF.

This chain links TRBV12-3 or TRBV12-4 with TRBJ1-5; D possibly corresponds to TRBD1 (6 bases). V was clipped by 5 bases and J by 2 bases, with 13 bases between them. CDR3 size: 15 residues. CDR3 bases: TGTGCCAGCAGTCTCCAGGGGATTGGCAATCAGCCCCAGCATTTT. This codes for CASSLQGIGNQPQHF.

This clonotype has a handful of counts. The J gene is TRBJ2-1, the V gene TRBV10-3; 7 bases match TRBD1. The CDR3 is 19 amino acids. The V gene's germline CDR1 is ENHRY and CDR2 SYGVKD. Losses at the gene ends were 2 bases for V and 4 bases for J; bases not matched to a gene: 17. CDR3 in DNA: TGTGCCATCAGTGAGCTGGACAGGAAGACTAAGCAGTCGTACAATGAGCAGTTCTTC. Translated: CAISELDRKTKQSYNEQFF.